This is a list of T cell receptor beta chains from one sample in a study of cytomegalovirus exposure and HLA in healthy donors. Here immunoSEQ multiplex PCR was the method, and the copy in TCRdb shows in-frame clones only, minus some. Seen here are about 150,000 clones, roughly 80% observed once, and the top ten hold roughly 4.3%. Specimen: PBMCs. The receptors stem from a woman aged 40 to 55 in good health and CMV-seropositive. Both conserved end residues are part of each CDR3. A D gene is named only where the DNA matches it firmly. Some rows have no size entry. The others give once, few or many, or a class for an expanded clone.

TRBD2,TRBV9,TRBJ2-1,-,TGTGCCAGCAGCGCGGGACTAGCTGGATACAATGAGCAGTTCTTC,CASSAGLAGYNEQFF
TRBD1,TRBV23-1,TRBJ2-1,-,TGCGCCAGCAGTCACCCCCTTACAGGGGGCCTGAACAATGAGCAGTTCTTC,CASSHPLTGGLNNEQFF
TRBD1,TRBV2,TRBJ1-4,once,TGTGCCAGCAAGGACAGGAGTAATGAAAAACTGTTTTTT,CASKDRSNEKLFF
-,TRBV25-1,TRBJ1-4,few,TGTGCCAGCAGTGACATGGACAGCTATGAAAAACTGTTTTTT,CASSDMDSYEKLFF
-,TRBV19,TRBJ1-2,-,TGTGCCAGCCCCTGGGGGGAAGTTGATGGGGACTATGGCTACACCTTC,CASPWGEVDGDYGYTF
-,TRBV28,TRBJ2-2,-,TGTGCCAGCAGTTTGAGGGGGACCGGGGAGCTGTTTTTT,CASSLRGTGELFF
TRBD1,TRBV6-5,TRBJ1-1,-,TGTGCCAGCAGTTACGGCAGACAGGGTGCGGCTTTCTTT,CASSYGRQGAAFF
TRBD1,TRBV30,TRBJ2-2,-,TGTGCCTCCTCTCAGGGGGCGGACGGGGAGCTGTTTTTT,CASSQGADGELFF
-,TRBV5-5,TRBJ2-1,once,TGTGCCAGCAGCTTGGAACAGGGTACCTACAATGAGCAGTTCTTC,CASSLEQGTYNEQFF
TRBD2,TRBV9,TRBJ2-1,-,TGTGCCAGCAGCGTAGCCGCTAGCGGGGACTATGAGCAGTTCTTC,CASSVAASGDYEQFF